The T cell receptor beta chain described here comes from a study of T cell changes during pregnancy in multiple sclerosis. Method: immunoSEQ multiplex PCR; TCRdb's copy keeps in-frame clones and lacks some. The table shows 70,000 to 95,000 clones, with just over 90% occurring only once. Sequencing used peripheral blood, obtained in the second trimester of pregnancy. The sequence was obtained from a female donor in good health, enrolled as a control in a pregnancy study.

For the CDR3, the DNA is TGTGCCAGCAGTTTATCGGTAGGGGACAGGGTCAATATCGACTATGGCTACACCTTC. Protein: CASSLSVGDRVNIDYGYTF. The V call is TRBV27, the J call TRBJ1-2, with 9 bases matching TRBD1. CDR3 length equals 19 residues. V dropped 0 bases and J dropped 3; count of bases not matched to a gene: 14. The germline V gene has CDR1 MNHEY and CDR2 SMNVEV (reference sequence).